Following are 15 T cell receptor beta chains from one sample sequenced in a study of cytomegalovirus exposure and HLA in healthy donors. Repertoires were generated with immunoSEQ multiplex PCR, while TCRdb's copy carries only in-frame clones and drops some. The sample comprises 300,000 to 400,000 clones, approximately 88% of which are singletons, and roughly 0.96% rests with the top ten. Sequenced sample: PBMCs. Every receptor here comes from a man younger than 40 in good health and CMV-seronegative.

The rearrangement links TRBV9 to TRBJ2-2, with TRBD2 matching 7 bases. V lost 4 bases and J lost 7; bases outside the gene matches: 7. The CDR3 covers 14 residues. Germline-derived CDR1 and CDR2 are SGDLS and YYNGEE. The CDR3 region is CASSSGGGGGELFF. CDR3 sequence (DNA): TGTGCCAGCAGCTCGGGGGGAGGTGGCGGGGAGCTGTTTTTT.

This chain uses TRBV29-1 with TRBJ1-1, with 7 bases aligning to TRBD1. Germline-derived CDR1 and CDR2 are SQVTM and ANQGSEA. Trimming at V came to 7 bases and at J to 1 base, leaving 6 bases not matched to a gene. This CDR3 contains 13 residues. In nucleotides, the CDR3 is TGCAGCGCCAAGGGGGCCGGGAACACTGAAGCTTTCTTT. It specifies CSAKGAGNTEAFF.

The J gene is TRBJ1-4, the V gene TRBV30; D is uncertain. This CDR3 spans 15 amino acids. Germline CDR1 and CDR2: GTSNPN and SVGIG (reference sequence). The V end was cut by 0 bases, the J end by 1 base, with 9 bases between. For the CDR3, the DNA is TGTGCCTGGAGTGTAGTCGGAGGAACTAATGAAAAACTGTTTTTT. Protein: CAWSVVGGTNEKLFF.

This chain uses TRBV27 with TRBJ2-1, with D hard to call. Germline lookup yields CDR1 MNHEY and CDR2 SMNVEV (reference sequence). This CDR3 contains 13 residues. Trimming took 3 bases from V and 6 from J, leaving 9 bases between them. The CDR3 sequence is CASSFSPLNEQFF. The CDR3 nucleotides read TGTGCCAGCAGTTTTTCCCCTCTCAATGAGCAGTTCTTC.

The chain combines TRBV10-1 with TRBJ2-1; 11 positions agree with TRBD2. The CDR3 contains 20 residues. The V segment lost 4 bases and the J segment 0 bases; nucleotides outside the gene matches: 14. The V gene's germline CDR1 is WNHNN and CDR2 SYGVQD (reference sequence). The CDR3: CASSGRASGGPRSSYNEQFF. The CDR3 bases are TGCGCCAGCAGTGGGAGAGCTAGCGGGGGGCCTAGAAGCTCCTACAATGAGCAGTTCTTC.

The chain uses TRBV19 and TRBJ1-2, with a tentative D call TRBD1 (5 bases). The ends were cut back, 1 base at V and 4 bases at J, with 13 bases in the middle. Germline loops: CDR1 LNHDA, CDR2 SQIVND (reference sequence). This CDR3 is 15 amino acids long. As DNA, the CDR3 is TGTGCCAGTAGTATAGGGTTACAGGTCCTCTATGGCTACACCTTC. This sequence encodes CASSIGLQVLYGYTF.

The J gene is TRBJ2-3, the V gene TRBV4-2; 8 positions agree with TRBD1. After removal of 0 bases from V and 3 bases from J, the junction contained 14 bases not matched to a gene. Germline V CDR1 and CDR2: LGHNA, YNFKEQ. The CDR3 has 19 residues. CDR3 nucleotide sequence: TGTGCCAGCAGCCAAGAGAGGCAGGGGGCATCAATCAGGACAGATACGCAGTATTTT. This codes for CASSQERQGASIRTDTQYF.

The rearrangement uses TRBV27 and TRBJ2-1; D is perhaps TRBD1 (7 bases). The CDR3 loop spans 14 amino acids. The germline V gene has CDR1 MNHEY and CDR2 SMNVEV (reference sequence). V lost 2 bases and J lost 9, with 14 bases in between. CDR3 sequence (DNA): TGTGCCAGCAGTTTAAACCCAGGGGGGTTTGAGCAGTTCTTC. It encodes CASSLNPGGFEQFF.

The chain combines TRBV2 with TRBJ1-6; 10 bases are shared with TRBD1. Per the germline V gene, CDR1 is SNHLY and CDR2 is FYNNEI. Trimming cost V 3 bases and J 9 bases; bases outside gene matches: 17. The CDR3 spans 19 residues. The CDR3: CASSDDPGQGLSTSSPLHF. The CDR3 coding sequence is TGTGCCAGCAGTGACGACCCGGGACAGGGGCTAAGTACTAGTTCACCCCTCCACTTT.

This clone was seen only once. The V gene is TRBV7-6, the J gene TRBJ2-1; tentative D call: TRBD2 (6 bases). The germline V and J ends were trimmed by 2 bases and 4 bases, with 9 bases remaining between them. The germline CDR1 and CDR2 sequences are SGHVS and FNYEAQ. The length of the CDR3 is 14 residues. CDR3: CASSLTGTYNEQFF. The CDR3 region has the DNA TGTGCCAGCAGCTTAACGGGGACTTACAATGAGCAGTTCTTC.

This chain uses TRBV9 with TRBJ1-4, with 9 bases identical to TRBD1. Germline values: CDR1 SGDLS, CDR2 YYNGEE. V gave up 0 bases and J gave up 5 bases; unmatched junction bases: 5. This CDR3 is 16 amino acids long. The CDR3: CASSVAAGTGNEKLFF. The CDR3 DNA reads TGTGCCAGCAGCGTAGCTGCCGGGACAGGGAATGAAAAACTGTTTTTT.

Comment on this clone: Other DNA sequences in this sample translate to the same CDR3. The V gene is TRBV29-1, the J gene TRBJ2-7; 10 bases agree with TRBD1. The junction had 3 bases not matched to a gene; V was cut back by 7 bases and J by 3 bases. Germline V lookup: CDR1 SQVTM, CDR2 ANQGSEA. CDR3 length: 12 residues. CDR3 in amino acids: CSARTGGYEQYF. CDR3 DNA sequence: TGCAGCGCCAGGACAGGGGGCTACGAGCAGTACTTC.

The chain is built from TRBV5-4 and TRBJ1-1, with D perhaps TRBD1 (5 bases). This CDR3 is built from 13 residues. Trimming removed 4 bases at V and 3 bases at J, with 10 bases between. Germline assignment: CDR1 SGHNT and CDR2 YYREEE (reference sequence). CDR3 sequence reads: CASSRDLYTEAFF. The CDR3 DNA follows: TGTGCCAGCAGCCGGGACTTATACACTGAAGCTTTCTTT.

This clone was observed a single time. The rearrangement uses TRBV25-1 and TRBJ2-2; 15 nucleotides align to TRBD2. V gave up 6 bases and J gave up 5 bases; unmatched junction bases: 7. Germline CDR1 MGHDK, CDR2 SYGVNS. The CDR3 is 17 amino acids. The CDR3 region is CASSGLAGGMVTGELFF. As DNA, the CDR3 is TGTGCCAGCAGCGGACTAGCGGGGGGGATGGTAACCGGGGAGCTGTTTTTT.

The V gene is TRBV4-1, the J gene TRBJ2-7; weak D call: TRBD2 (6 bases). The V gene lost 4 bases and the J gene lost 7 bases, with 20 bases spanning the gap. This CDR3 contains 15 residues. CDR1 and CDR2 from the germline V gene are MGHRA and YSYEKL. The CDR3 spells CASSLVPLRDGEQYF. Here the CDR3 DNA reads TGCGCCAGCAGCCTGGTACCCTTGCGGGATGGGGAGCAGTACTTC.